These 2 T cell receptor beta chains were sequenced from one sample in a study of T-cell memory formation after mild COVID-19. Using its own MiXCR run on the 5' RACE reads, TCRdb lists one record per CDR3 protein. The top ten hold around two fifths of the sample, which has 70,000 to 95,000 distinct CDR3 sequences, about 13% seen once. The source material was PBMCs or a T cell subset sorted from them (not recorded which). The receptors were gathered from a young man who had mild COVID-19 (a few samples of this study predate the infection). Cell type and time point are not known.

The V and J genes are TRBV4-2 and TRBJ2-1; 10 bases line up with TRBD2. The CDR3 consists of 17 residues. Germline assignment: CDR1 LGHNA and CDR2 YNFKEQ. V shed 0 bases and J 1 base; nucleotides not matched to a gene: 3. CDR3 DNA: TGTGCCAGCAGCCAAGACCTAGCGGGGGTTTCCTACAATGAGCAGTTCTTC. Its translation: CASSQDLAGVSYNEQFF.

This clonotype has a handful of counts. V usage is TRBV7-2 and J usage is TRBJ2-2; TRBD1 or TRBD2 may be the D gene (6 bases each). This CDR3 is 12 amino acids long. The germline V gene encodes CDR1 SGHTA and CDR2 FQGNSA. CDR3 nucleotides: TGTGGGGGGGCACTACTCCCCGGGGAGCTGTTTTTT. Encoded protein: CGGALLPGELFF. Full variable domain (outside the CDR3, taken from reference TRBV7-2 and TRBJ2-2): GAGVSQSPSNKVTEKGKDVELRCDPISGHTALYWYRQSLGQGLEFLIYFQGNSAPDKSGLPSDRFSAERTGGSVSTLTIQRTQQEDSAVYLCGGALLPGELFFGEGSRLTVL.